This TCR beta chain originates from a study of cytomegalovirus exposure and HLA in healthy donors. Whole-study findings and limits: A later analysis showed TCR association rates differing by HLA locus, peaking at DRB1 and lowest at HLA-C. The authors later found most CMV-associated TCR beta chains appeared HLA-restricted.

In this sample, this clone turned up a few times. Its specificity is unknown. With 60 Vbeta and 13 Jbeta primers, the PCR was carried out. The data were produced by immunoSEQ multiplex PCR, yet TCRdb's version contains in-frame clones alone and is incomplete. The repertoire holds tens of thousands of clones, with roughly 61% as singletons. The CDR3 loop spans 16 amino acids. V was pared by 3 bases and J by 0 bases, with 5 bases of the junction left unmatched. CDR1 is SGDLS, CDR2 YYNGEE, per germline. The V gene is TRBV9, the J gene TRBJ2-2, with TRBD1 matching over 7 bases. The clonotype comes from a woman between 40 and 55 years old in good health and CMV-seropositive. Sequenced material: PBMCs. The CDR3 reads CASSAPGTANTGELFF. The CDR3 region has the DNA TGTGCCAGCAGCGCCCCCGGGACAGCGAACACCGGGGAGCTGTTTTTT.